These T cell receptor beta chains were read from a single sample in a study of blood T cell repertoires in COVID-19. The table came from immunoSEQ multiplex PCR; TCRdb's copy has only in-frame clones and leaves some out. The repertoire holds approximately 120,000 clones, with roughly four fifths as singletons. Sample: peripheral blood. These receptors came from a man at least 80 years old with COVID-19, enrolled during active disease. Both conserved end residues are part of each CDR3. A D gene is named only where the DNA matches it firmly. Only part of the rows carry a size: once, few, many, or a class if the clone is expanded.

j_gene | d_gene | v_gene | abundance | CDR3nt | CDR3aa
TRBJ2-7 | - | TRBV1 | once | TGCACCAGCAGCTCTAGACTGCCCTTCGGCTACGAGCAGTACTTC | CTSSSRLPFGYEQYF
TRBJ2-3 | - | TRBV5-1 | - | TGCGCCAGCAGCTTTCTCCTCCGCACAGATACGCAGTATTTT | CASSFLLRTDTQYF
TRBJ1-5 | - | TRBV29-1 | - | TGCAGCGTTGGCGGACTCCACAATCAGCCCCAGCATTTT | CSVGGLHNQPQHF
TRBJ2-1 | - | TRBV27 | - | TGTGCCAGCAGTTTAAATGGCCCAGTTGAGCAGTTCTTC | CASSLNGPVEQFF
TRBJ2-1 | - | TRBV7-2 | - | TGTGCCAGCAGCTTAGCAAGGGGGATTGTGCAGTTCTTC | CASSLARGIVQFF
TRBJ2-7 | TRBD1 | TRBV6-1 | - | TGTGCCAGCAGTGAAAGGACAGGCAACTACGAGCAGTACTTC | CASSERTGNYEQYF
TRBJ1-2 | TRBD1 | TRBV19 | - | TGTGCCAGTAGTGTCCGGGACAGGGACTCCTATGGCTACACCTTC | CASSVRDRDSYGYTF
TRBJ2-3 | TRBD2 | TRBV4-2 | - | TGTGCCAGCAGCCAAGACCTAGCGGGAGCCTTTAGCACAGATACGCAGTATTTT | CASSQDLAGAFSTDTQYF
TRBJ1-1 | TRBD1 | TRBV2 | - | TGTGCCAGCACCGGGACAGGGGTGAACACTGAAGCTTTCTTT | CASTGTGVNTEAFF
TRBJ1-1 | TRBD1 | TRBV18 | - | TGTGCCAGTTTTGGAACCGGGACAGGGAACACTGAAGCTTTCTTT | CASFGTGTGNTEAFF
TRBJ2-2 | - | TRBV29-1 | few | TGCAGCGTTGAGAGGCAGGGAACCGGGGAGCTGTTTTTT | CSVERQGTGELFF
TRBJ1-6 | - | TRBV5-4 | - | TGTGCCAGCAGCTCGGACAGCTCCTATAATTCACCCCTCCACTTT | CASSSDSSYNSPLHF
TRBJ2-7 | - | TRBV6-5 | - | TGTGCCAGCACCCAAAAGCAGGCCCCCTTCGAGCAGTACTTC | CASTQKQAPFEQYF
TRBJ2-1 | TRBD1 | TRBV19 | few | TGTGCCAGTAGTCCCATCGGAACGGGACAGAGGAATGAGCAGTTCTTC | CASSPIGTGQRNEQFF
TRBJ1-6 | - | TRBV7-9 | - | TGTGCCAGCAGCTTAGGTGGTCGGGAGGGTTCACCCCTCCACTTT | CASSLGGREGSPLHF
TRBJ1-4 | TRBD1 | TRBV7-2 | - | TGTGCCAGCAGCTTACAGGGGGGTAATGAAAAACTGTTTTTT | CASSLQGGNEKLFF
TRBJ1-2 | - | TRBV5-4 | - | TGTGCCAGCAGCTTGAACCAGTATGGCTACACCTTC | CASSLNQYGYTF
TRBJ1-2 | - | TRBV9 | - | TGTGCCAGCAGCGAGCAGGACAGACCCTATGGCTACACCTTC | CASSEQDRPYGYTF
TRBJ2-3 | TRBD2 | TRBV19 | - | TGTGCCAGTAAGGACACTCCGGCTAGCGGGAGCTTAGATACGCAGTATTTT | CASKDTPASGSLDTQYF
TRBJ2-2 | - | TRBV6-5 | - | TGTGCCAGCACCGACGGGAATTCCGGGGAGCTGTTTTTT | CASTDGNSGELFF
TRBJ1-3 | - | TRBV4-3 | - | TGCGCCAGCAGCCTGATGGGGACAACTGGAAACACCATATATTTT | CASSLMGTTGNTIYF
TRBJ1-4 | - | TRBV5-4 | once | TGTGCCAGCAGCTTGGTAGGACAGAGAGAAAAACTGTTTTTT | CASSLVGQREKLFF
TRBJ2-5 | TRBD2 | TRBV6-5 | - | TGTGCCAGCAATCGACTAGCTGCGGCGGAGACCCAGTACTTC | CASNRLAAAETQYF
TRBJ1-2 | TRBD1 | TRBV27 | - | TGTGCCAGCAGTGGCAGGGGGGCCTGGGAGGCAAACTATGGCTACACCTTC | CASSGRGAWEANYGYTF
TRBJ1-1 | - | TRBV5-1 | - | TGCGCCAGCAGCTTGGTGCCAGGGGTATCGAACACTGAAGCTTTCTTT | CASSLVPGVSNTEAFF
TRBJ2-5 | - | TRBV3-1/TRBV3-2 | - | TGTGCCAGCAGCCAAGATTCGATAGAAGAAGAGACCCAGTACTTC | CASSQDSIEEETQYF
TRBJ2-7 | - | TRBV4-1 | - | TGCGCCAGCAGCCGAGAGGAGGGGAGGAGGTACGAGCAGTACTTC | CASSREEGRRYEQYF
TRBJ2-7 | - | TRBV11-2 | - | TGTGCCAGCAGCTCCACCTCCGGACTGACTTCCTACGAGCAGTACTTC | CASSSTSGLTSYEQYF
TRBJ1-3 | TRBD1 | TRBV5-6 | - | TGTGCCAGCAGCGCGGACAGGGTCAGGAGAAACACCATATATTTT | CASSADRVRRNTIYF
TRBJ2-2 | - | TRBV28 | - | TGTGCCAGCAGTTTAACCCCCGGGGCCGGGGAGCTGTTTTTT | CASSLTPGAGELFF
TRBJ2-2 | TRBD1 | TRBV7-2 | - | TGTGCCAGCAGCTTAAGGATAGGACAGGGGGAGGCCGGGGAGCTGTTTTTT | CASSLRIGQGEAGELFF
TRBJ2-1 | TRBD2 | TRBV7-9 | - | TGTGCCAGCAGCAGAGGACTAGCGGGAGACAATGAGCAGTTCTTC | CASSRGLAGDNEQFF
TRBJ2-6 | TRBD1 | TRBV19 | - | TGTGCCAGTAGTTTGAACAGGGGGCCCGTCCTGACTTTC | CASSLNRGPVLTF
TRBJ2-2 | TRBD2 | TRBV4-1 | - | TGCGCCAGCAGCCCGACTTCGGGACTAGCGGGAGAAGCCGGGGAGCTGTTTTTT | CASSPTSGLAGEAGELFF
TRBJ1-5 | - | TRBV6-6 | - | TGTGCCAGCAGCCGAGACAGACCCGTCGGGGGAAATCAGCCCCAGCATTTT | CASSRDRPVGGNQPQHF
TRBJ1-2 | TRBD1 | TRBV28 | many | TGTGCCAGCAGCACAGGGGCTTTGTCCTATGGCTACACCTTC | CASSTGALSYGYTF
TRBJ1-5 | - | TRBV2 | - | TGTGCCAGCAGTGAACAGGGGAATCAGCCCCAGCATTTT | CASSEQGNQPQHF
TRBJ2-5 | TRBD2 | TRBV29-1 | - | TGCAGCGTTGCCCGGGGCGGGAGACTCCGCCAAGAGACCCAGTACTTC | CSVARGGRLRQETQYF
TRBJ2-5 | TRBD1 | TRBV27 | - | TGTGCCAGCAAGAAAACAAGGGGGGACAGGGGAGGTGAGACCCAGTACTTC | CASKKTRGDRGGETQYF
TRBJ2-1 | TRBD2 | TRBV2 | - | TGTGCCAGCTGCGGTCTAGCGGGCGATGAGCAGTTCTTC | CASCGLAGDEQFF
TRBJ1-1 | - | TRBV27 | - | TGTGCCAGCAGTTTATTGGGGGGTGCAGGTATGAACACTGAAGCTTTCTTT | CASSLLGGAGMNTEAFF
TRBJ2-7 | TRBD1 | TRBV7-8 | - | TGTGCCAGCAGCCGATCAGGGACAGGGGGTTCCTACGAGCAGTACTTC | CASSRSGTGGSYEQYF
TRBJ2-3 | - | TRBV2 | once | TGTGCCAGCAAATTTAGTGATACGCAGTATTTT | CASKFSDTQYF
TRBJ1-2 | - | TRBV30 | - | TGTGCCTGCGGCGCCCTCTTTAGGGAGCACACCTTC | CACGALFREHTF
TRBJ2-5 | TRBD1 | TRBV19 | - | TGTGCCAGTAGAGGGACAGACTTGGAGACCCAGTACTTC | CASRGTDLETQYF
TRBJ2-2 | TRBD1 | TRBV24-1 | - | TGTGCCACCAGTGACCTCCTAGGACAGGGGAAGACCGGGGAGCTGTTTTTT | CATSDLLGQGKTGELFF
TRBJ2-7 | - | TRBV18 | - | TGTGCCAGCTCAAAGACAGGATCCTCCTACGAGCAGTACTTC | CASSKTGSSYEQYF
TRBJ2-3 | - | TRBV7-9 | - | TGTGCCAGCAGCCCGGGCCGGCCCAGGGGCACAGATACGCAGTATTTT | CASSPGRPRGTDTQYF
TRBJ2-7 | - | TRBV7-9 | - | TGTGCCAGCAGCTTACAGGAGGGCCGGCACGAGCAGTACTTC | CASSLQEGRHEQYF
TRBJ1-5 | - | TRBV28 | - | TGTGCCAGCAGTTTATCTATGTCTGCTAGCTTGGGAGTCCATCAGCCCCAGCATTTT | CASSLSMSASLGVHQPQHF
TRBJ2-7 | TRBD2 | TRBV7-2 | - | TGTGCCAGCAGCTACAAAAGGGCTAGCGGGGCCCTCTCCTACGAGCAGTACTTC | CASSYKRASGALSYEQYF
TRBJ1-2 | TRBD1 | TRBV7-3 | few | TGTGCCAGCAGCCCACAGGGGGGGTATGGCTACACCTTC | CASSPQGGYGYTF
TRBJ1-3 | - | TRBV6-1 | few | TGTGCCAGCAGTGGCCTGGGACTGATCTCTGGAAACACCATATATTTT | CASSGLGLISGNTIYF
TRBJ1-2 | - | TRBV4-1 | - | TGCGCCAGCAGCCAAGTCGGACTGTCGAACTATGGCTACACCTTC | CASSQVGLSNYGYTF
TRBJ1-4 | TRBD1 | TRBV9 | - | TGTGCCAGCAGCGTAGGGGCGGGACAGGGTGATGAAAAACTGTTTTTT | CASSVGAGQGDEKLFF
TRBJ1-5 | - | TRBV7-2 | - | TGTGCCAGCAGCTTCGGCTCACAGGGCTATCAGCCCCAGCATTTT | CASSFGSQGYQPQHF
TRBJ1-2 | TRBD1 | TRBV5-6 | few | TGTGCCAGCAGCCCCAACCCCCAGGGGGCAGTTGGCTACACCTTC | CASSPNPQGAVGYTF
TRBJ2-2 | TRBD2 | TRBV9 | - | TGTGCCAGCAGCGGCCCGGGACTAGCGGGAGCTACCGGGGAGCTGTTTTTT | CASSGPGLAGATGELFF